Given below is one T cell receptor beta chain in context. What it binds is not known. This record comes from a study of shared clonotypes between healthy human individuals. General study results and limits: A handful of donors shared 4.5% to 6.5% of their naive CD4 clonotypes.

Tens of thousands of T cell genomes, or approximately 190 ng DNA, went into the sorted-subset replicate PCRs. In the study's own analysis: ImmunoSEQ yielded junction-only sequences lacking quality scores, so filtering differed. Sequencing used immunoSEQ multiplex PCR; TCRdb keeps in-frame clones, though not all of them. The V and J calls and clone size are taken from that table; D and trimming were inferred from the DNA. The profile shows about 2.4 million clones, approximately 90% of them singletons. All participating donors were Caucasian adults from Nashville, Tennessee. Input material: naive CD4+ T cells sorted from blood. The subset here: CD45RA+ positively selected. This TCR was sampled from a man aged 18-30 years in good health.

CDR3 region: CASNGQPGNTIYF. CDR3 bases: TGTGCCAGCAACGGACAGCCTGGAAACACCATATATTTT. The chain carries TRBV28 and TRBJ1-3; the D gene is possibly TRBD1 (6 bases). The length of the CDR3 is 13 residues. CDR1 MDHEN and CDR2 SYDVKM come from the germline V gene. Between the trimmed V and J ends, which lost 7 bases and 2 bases, there was a span of 9 bases.